The 3 T cell receptor beta chains given below trace back to one sample, sequenced in a study of beta chain features in type 1 diabetes. Reverse transcription of all isolated RNA meant that expressed TCRB transcripts were sequenced. Data came from immunoSEQ multiplex PCR; TCRdb stores just in-frame clones and leaves some out. Among 330,000 or so clones, less than 15% were seen once, and the ten largest hold under 8.5%. The specimen was central memory CD4+ T cells from blood. The receptors stem from a man younger than 45 in good health.

The gene calls are TRBV9 and TRBJ1-1; 11 bases are shared with TRBD1. The CDR3 has 18 amino acids. Trimming cost V 3 bases and J 0 bases; bases outside gene matches: 10. CDR1 and CDR2 (germline): SGDLS, YYNGEE. The chain's CDR3 is CASSGRIGTGGMNTEAFF. The DNA of the CDR3 is TGTGCCAGCAGCGGAAGGATTGGGACAGGGGGGATGAACACTGAAGCTTTCTTT.

This clone showed up just a few times. The V gene is TRBV6-6, the J gene TRBJ1-5; maybe TRBD1 (5 bases). This CDR3 comprises 14 residues. V dropped 5 bases and J dropped 4 bases, with 12 bases sitting between them. Germline V gene data show CDR1 as MNHNY and CDR2 as SVGAGI (reference sequence). CDR3 sequence: CASSGETENQPQHF. CDR3 in DNA: TGTGCCAGCAGTGGGGAGACAGAGAATCAGCCCCAGCATTTT.

V and J are TRBV4-3 and TRBJ2-7; no clear D. The CDR3 is 15 residues long. V lost 1 base to trimming and J lost 2 bases, with 12 bases between them. CDR1 is LGHNA and CDR2 is YSLEER in the germline V gene. CDR3 nucleotide sequence: TGCGCCAGCAGCCAAGGATTTTCTGGACCCTACGAGCAGTACTTC. It translates to CASSQGFSGPYEQYF.